A single sample is the source of the 6 T cell receptor beta chains below, sequenced in a study of T cell clonotyping in hematopoietic cell transplantation (dated by TCRdb to the early 2020s). Library preparation used the immunoSEQ multiplex PCR assay. TCRdb holds this immuneACCESS table with in-frame rearrangements only. Some clones are missing; in checked studies, unresolved V genes explain under half, and the rest has no known cause. The sample yields about 5,700 clones; 77% were counted once. The top ten clonotypes cover roughly a quarter of the sample. In light of the paper, this sample's time point label describes: 100 days after allo-HCT. The sample was PBMCs, taken 100 days after allogeneic stem cell transplant. These receptors were taken from a male patient in his fifties who had an allogeneic stem cell transplant from an unrelated donor, so the T cells may come from the graft donor. Some clones in this sample may be carry-over from other donors' samples.

There are a few counts of this clone. CDR3 nucleotides: TGTGCCTGGAGTCCTGGGATACGGGAGACCCAGTACTTC. Amino acids: CAWSPGIRETQYF. The chain has TRBV30 and TRBJ2-5; D is unclear. The V gene's germline CDR1 is GTSNPN and CDR2 SVGIG (reference sequence). This CDR3 spans 13 amino acids. Trimming pared 2 bases from V and 5 bases from J, leaving 12 bases between.

J is TRBJ2-5 and V is TRBV29-1; 9 nucleotides line up with TRBD2. CDR3 size: 10 residues. Germline-derived CDR1 and CDR2 are SQVTM and ANQGSEA. The CDR3 protein is CCGGEETQYF. CDR3 nucleotide sequence: TGCTGCGGGGGGGAGGAGACCCAGTACTTC.

CDR3 protein: CAWSQSGRRIDEQYF. CDR3 coding DNA: TGTGCCTGGAGCCAAAGCGGGAGACGAATCGACGAGCAGTACTTC. This chain links TRBV30 with TRBJ2-7, with 8 nucleotides matching TRBD2. Germline V CDR1 and CDR2: GTSNPN, SVGIG (reference sequence). The CDR3 totals 15 residues. Trimming at V came to 3 bases and at J to 5 bases, leaving 12 bases not matched to a gene.

Written as DNA, the CDR3 is TGTGCCAGCAGCTTGGACAGTAACTATGGCTACACCTTC. As protein: CASSLDSNYGYTF. This sequence joins TRBV5-4 and TRBJ1-2; the D is unclear. The germline V gene has CDR1 SGHNT and CDR2 YYREEE (reference sequence). V lost 0 bases to trimming and J lost 1 base, with 4 bases between them. The CDR3 has 13 amino acids.

This sequence joins TRBV9 and TRBJ2-2; no clear D. This CDR3 contains 15 residues. Per germline, CDR1 SGDLS and CDR2 YYNGEE. Trimming removed 3 bases from V and 2 bases from J, with 11 bases in between. CDR3 sequence reads: CASSAWTGNTGELFF. In nucleotides, the CDR3 is TGTGCCAGCAGCGCATGGACGGGTAACACCGGGGAGCTGTTTTTT.

This clone was seen only a few times. The chain carries TRBV6-5 and TRBJ2-7, with D possibly being TRBD2 (5 bases). V gave up 4 bases and J gave up 3 bases, with 10 bases separating them. CDR3 length equals 13 residues. The germline V gene has CDR1 MNHEY and CDR2 SVGAGI. CDR3 bases: TGTGCCAGCAGTTTTGAGGGCGACTACGAGCAGTACTTC. Its protein product is CASSFEGDYEQYF.